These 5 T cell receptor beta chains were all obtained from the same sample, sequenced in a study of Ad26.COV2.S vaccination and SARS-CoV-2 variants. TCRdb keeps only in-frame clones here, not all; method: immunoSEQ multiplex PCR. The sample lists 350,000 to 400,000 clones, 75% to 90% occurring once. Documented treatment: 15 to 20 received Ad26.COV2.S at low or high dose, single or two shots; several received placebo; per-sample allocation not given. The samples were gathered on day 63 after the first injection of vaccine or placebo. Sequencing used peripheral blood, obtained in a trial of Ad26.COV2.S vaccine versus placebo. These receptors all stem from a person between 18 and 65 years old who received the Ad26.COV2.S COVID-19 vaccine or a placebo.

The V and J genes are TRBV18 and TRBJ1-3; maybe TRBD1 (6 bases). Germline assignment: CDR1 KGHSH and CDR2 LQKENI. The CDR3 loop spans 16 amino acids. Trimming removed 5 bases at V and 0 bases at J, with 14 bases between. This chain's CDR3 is CASSSTRGDSGNTIYF. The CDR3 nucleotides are TGTGCCAGCTCATCTACCAGGGGAGACTCTGGAAACACCATATATTTT.

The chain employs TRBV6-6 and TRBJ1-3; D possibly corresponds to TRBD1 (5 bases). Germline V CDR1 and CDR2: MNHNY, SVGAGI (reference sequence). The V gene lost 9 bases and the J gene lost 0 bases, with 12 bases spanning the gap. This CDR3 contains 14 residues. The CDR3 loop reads CASSEGTSGNTIYF. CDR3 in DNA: TGTGCCAGTTCGGAGGGGACCTCTGGAAACACCATATATTTT.

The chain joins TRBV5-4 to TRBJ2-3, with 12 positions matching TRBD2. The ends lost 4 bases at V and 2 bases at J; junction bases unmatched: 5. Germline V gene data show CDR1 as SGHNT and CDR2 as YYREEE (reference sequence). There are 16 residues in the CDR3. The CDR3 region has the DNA TGTGCCAGCAGCGACCGACTAGCGGGGGCCACAGATACGCAGTATTTT. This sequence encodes CASSDRLAGATDTQYF.

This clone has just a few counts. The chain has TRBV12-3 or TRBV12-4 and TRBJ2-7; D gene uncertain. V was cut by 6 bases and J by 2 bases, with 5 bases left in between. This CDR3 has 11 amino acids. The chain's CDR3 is CASSRTYEQYF. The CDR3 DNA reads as TGTGCCAGCAGCCGGACCTACGAGCAGTACTTC.

The CDR3 sequence: CASSLVGGSEKLFF. Here the CDR3 DNA reads TGTGCCAGCAGCTTAGTAGGGGGCTCAGAAAAACTGTTTTTT. The J gene is TRBJ1-4, the V gene TRBV7-8; 7 positions agree with TRBD1. V shed 1 base and J 8 bases; nucleotides not matched to a gene: 4. Per the germline V gene, CDR1 is SGHVS and CDR2 is FQNEAQ. The CDR3 totals 14 residues. The full variable domain, rest sourced from reference TRBV7-8 and TRBJ1-4, is GAGVSQSPRYKVAKRGQDVALRCDPISGHVSLFWYQQALGQGPEFLTYFQNEAQLDKSGLPSDRFFAERPEGSVSTLKIQRTQQEDSAVYLCASSLVGGSEKLFFGSGTQLSVL.